These 25 T cell receptor beta chains were all obtained from the same sample, sequenced in a study of blood T cell repertoires in COVID-19. This table comes from immunoSEQ multiplex PCR, and its TCRdb copy is limited to in-frame clones, with some not included. This sample carries 200,000 to 300,000 clones, around four fifths of them seen once, and the ten largest clones take 4.7%. Specimen: peripheral blood. The origin of the receptors is a woman between 65 and 79 years old with acute or convalescent COVID-19.

The chain has TRBV6-6 and TRBJ1-2; D might be TRBD1 (5 bases). This CDR3 is 14 amino acids long. Trimming left V 6 bases short and J 8 bases short, with 19 bases between. CDR1 and CDR2 (germline): MNHNY, SVGAGI (reference sequence). The CDR3 sequence: CASRGQTQGNGYTF. The DNA for the CDR3 is TGTGCCAGCAGGGGCCAAACCCAGGGAAACGGCTACACCTTC.

The rearrangement joins TRBV10-1 to TRBJ1-2; maybe TRBD1 (6 bases). The germline gives CDR1 WNHNN, CDR2 SYGVQD (reference sequence). V was cut by 6 bases and J by 3 bases, with 11 bases left in between. This CDR3 comprises 13 residues. In DNA, the CDR3 is TGCGCCAGCAGCCCGGACAGATACTATGGCTACACCTTC. Its protein is CASSPDRYYGYTF.

The chain couples TRBV11-2 to TRBJ2-5; 7 bases are a match to TRBD2. The CDR3 is 16 residues long. With V trimmed by 0 bases and J by 0 bases, 4 bases remained unmatched. Per germline, CDR1 SGHAT and CDR2 FQNNGV. The CDR3 loop is CASSLDSRGDQETQYF. In DNA, the CDR3 is TGTGCCAGCAGCTTAGATTCACGGGGGGACCAAGAGACCCAGTACTTC.

The V call is TRBV7-9, the J call TRBJ2-3; 8 bases agree with TRBD2. V was clipped by 2 bases and J by 2 bases; unmatched bases: 3. The V gene's germline CDR1 is SEHNR and CDR2 FQNEAQ (reference sequence). There are 15 residues in the CDR3. CDR3 loop: CASSLSSGPTDTQYF. CDR3 DNA sequence: TGTGCCAGCAGCTTATCTAGCGGGCCCACAGATACGCAGTATTTT.

This chain uses TRBV2 with TRBJ2-5; 7 nucleotides align to TRBD1. Germline loops: CDR1 SNHLY, CDR2 FYNNEI. After removal of 6 bases from V and 4 bases from J, the junction contained 11 bases not matched to a gene. The CDR3 is 15 amino acids. DNA for the CDR3: TGTGCCAGCAGAGGACAGGCGGTCGGAGGAGAGACCCAGTACTTC. Encoded protein: CASRGQAVGGETQYF.

This chain uses TRBV4-3 with TRBJ1-5; TRBD1 matches 7 bases. The CDR3 contains 14 residues. The germline CDR1 and CDR2 sequences are LGHNA and YSLEER. V gave up 2 bases and J gave up 2 bases; unmatched junction bases: 0. The CDR3 DNA follows: TGCGCCAGCAGCCAAACAGGGGGCAATCAGCCCCAGCATTTT. Translation gives CASSQTGGNQPQHF.

The V gene is TRBV19, the J gene TRBJ2-1; maybe TRBD1 (5 bases). V shed 4 bases and J shed 10 bases, with 14 bases lying between them. The CDR3 contains 13 residues. Germline-derived CDR1 and CDR2 are LNHDA and SQIVND (reference sequence). CDR3 amino acids: CASSTFRAPEQFF. For the CDR3, the DNA is TGTGCCAGTAGTACTTTCAGGGCGCCGGAGCAGTTCTTC.

V gene TRBV29-1 combines with J gene TRBJ1-1; 8 nucleotides line up with TRBD1. Germline V lookup: CDR1 SQVTM, CDR2 ANQGSEA. The CDR3 has 12 residues. The J segment lost 4 bases and the V segment lost 6 bases, leaving 4 bases of the junction unmatched. CDR3 in amino acids: CSVGQGSTEAFF. DNA for the CDR3: TGCAGCGTCGGACAGGGAAGCACTGAAGCTTTCTTT.

V is TRBV6-5 and J is TRBJ1-3; maybe TRBD1 (6 bases). CDR3 length: 15 amino acids. CDR1 is MNHEY, CDR2 SVGAGI, per germline. V was shortened by 5 bases and J by 0 bases, with 11 bases between the two germline ends. The CDR3 nucleotides read TGTGCCAGCAGTCCCGACAGGATCTCTGGAAACACCATATATTTT. It specifies CASSPDRISGNTIYF.

This clone was seen only once. The chain carries TRBV27 and TRBJ2-2; D might be TRBD2 (6 bases). From germline, CDR1 is MNHEY and CDR2 SMNVEV (reference sequence). This CDR3 is 16 amino acids long. V lost 3 bases and J lost 1, with 12 bases in between. The CDR3 DNA reads TGTGCCAGCAGTTTCGGGGGACTGCAGAACACCGGGGAGCTGTTTTTT. This encodes CASSFGGLQNTGELFF.

The V gene is TRBV19, the J gene TRBJ2-3; 7 bases match TRBD2. Germline V lookup: CDR1 LNHDA, CDR2 SQIVND (reference sequence). V lost 5 bases and J lost 2; bases outside the gene matches: 4. CDR3 length equals 14 residues. CDR3 DNA: TGTGCCAGTAGTGGGGGACTATCCACAGATACGCAGTATTTT. Translated: CASSGGLSTDTQYF.

The gene calls are TRBV5-4 and TRBJ2-1; tentatively, D is TRBD1 (6 bases). Germline V gene data show CDR1 as SGHNT and CDR2 as YYREEE (reference sequence). The CDR3 loop spans 16 amino acids. V was cut by 1 base and J by 7 bases, with 18 bases left in between. The CDR3 region is CASSLPYFSGDNEQFF. The DNA of the CDR3 is TGTGCCAGCAGCTTGCCGTACTTTTCAGGGGATAATGAGCAGTTCTTC.

This sequence joins TRBV7-9 and TRBJ1-6; tentatively, D is TRBD1 (6 bases). This CDR3 is 14 amino acids long. V lost 1 base and J lost 10, with 11 bases in between. The germline gives CDR1 SEHNR, CDR2 FQNEAQ (reference sequence). The CDR3 coding sequence is TGTGCCAGCAGCTTAGAACAGGGAACCTCACCCCTCCACTTT. Translation: CASSLEQGTSPLHF.

The V and J genes are TRBV21-1 and TRBJ1-4. TRBV21-1 is a recognized pseudogene. The CDR3 is 15 amino acids. Here the CDR3 DNA reads TGTGCCAGCAGCATTCCGGCGGTTGGTAGTGAAAAACTGTTTTTT. Its protein product is CASSIPAVGSEKLFF.

The genes are TRBV11-2 and TRBJ1-2; D is unresolved. Germline loops: CDR1 SGHAT, CDR2 FQNNGV. The germline V and J ends were trimmed by 5 bases and 7 bases, with 17 bases remaining between them. This CDR3 is 14 amino acids long. The CDR3 reads CASSPEAVGVGYTF. The CDR3 nucleotides are TGTGCCAGCAGCCCAGAGGCGGTGGGAGTTGGCTACACCTTC.

The chain couples TRBV7-6 to TRBJ1-2, with D perhaps matching TRBD1 (5 bases). The germline V and J ends were trimmed by 1 base and 0 bases, with 15 bases remaining between them. This CDR3 region has 17 residues. CDR1 SGHVS and CDR2 FNYEAQ come from the germline V gene. CDR3 region: CASSLVVGGDPNYGYTF. The CDR3 DNA reads TGTGCCAGCAGCTTAGTGGTGGGAGGGGACCCTAACTATGGCTACACCTTC. Together with reference TRBV7-6 and TRBJ1-2, the CDR3 gives the full variable domain: GAGVSQSPRYKVTKRGQDVALRCDPISGHVSLYWYRQALGQGPEFLTYFNYEAQQDKSGLPNDRFSAERPEGSISTLTIQRTEQRDSAMYRCASSLVVGGDPNYGYTFGSGTRLTVV.

This rearrangement joins TRBV28 to TRBJ1-2; TRBD1 matches 9 bases. V shed 4 bases and J 2 bases; nucleotides not matched to a gene: 5. Germline CDR1 is MDHEN and CDR2 is SYDVKM. This CDR3 has 15 residues. The CDR3 DNA reads TGTGCCAGCAGTTCTGGGGGGACAGGGAACTATGGCTACACCTTC. Residues: CASSSGGTGNYGYTF.

The table lists this clone with many counts. V and J are TRBV25-1 and TRBJ2-7, with 7 bases identical to TRBD1. This CDR3 spans 14 amino acids. The ends lost 4 bases at V and 1 base at J; junction bases unmatched: 4. In germline, CDR1 is MGHDK, CDR2 SYGVNS. In DNA form, the CDR3 reads TGTGCCAGCAGTGCCGAGACAGGGTCCTACGAGCAGTACTTC. Translated: CASSAETGSYEQYF.

The J gene is TRBJ2-5, the V gene TRBV24-1; possibly TRBD2 for D (5 bases). Germline CDR1 and CDR2: KGHDR and SFDVKD. CDR3 length: 15 residues. The V end was cut by 2 bases, the J end by 5 bases, with 14 bases between. As DNA, the CDR3 is TGTGCCACCAGTGATTCGAGGGTGTCGGGGGAGACCCAGTACTTC. This gives the protein CATSDSRVSGETQYF.

The gene calls are TRBV28 and TRBJ1-5, with TRBD1 identical over 8 bases. From germline, CDR1 is MDHEN and CDR2 SYDVKM. The CDR3 extends over 15 amino acids. The V gene end was trimmed by 4 bases and the J gene end by 5 bases; junction bases not matched to a gene: 7. The CDR3 nucleotides are TGTGCCAGCAGTTCCGGGACAGGATTTTATCAGCCCCAGCATTTT. Its protein product is CASSSGTGFYQPQHF.

The chain couples TRBV4-3 to TRBJ1-2, with D possibly TRBD1 on 5 matching bases. CDR1 is LGHNA and CDR2 is YSLEER in the germline V gene. The CDR3 covers 15 residues. Deletions cut 1 base from V and 2 bases from J, with 11 bases between. CDR3 nucleotide sequence: TGCGCCAGCAGCCAAGCTAGGACATCCAACTATGGCTACACCTTC. Its translation is CASSQARTSNYGYTF.

The gene calls are TRBV5-4 and TRBJ1-2; TRBD1 matches 9 bases. Germline V gives CDR1 SGHNT, CDR2 YYREEE (reference sequence). This CDR3 contains 15 residues. V lost 4 bases, J lost 0 bases, and 4 bases stayed unmatched. The CDR3 nucleotides read TGTGCCAGCAGCGCACGGGACAGGGCTAACTATGGCTACACCTTC. Its translation: CASSARDRANYGYTF.

V and J are TRBV12-3 or TRBV12-4 and TRBJ1-5; no definite D call. The V end lost 6 bases, the J end lost 3 bases, and 9 bases lay between the germline ends. The CDR3 spans 13 residues. CDR3 in amino acids: CASSPQDNQPQHF. Written as DNA, the CDR3 is TGTGCCAGCAGCCCACAAGACAATCAGCCCCAGCATTTT.

The gene calls are TRBV7-2 and TRBJ2-5, with 12 bases that match TRBD2. The CDR3 sequence is 16 residues long. The V and J ends lost 5 bases and 5 bases, in that order; junction bases with no gene match: 9. In germline, CDR1 is SGHTA, CDR2 FQGNSA. CDR3 DNA: TGTGCCAGCAGCCCAGGACTAGCGGGGTTGTATGAGACCCAGTACTTC. Protein: CASSPGLAGLYETQYF.

The chain's CDR3 is CASSYAGGWSYNEQFF. The CDR3 coding sequence is TGTGCCAGCAGTTACGCAGGGGGATGGTCCTACAATGAGCAGTTCTTC. The chain recombines TRBV6-5 with TRBJ2-1; the match to TRBD1 covers 7 bases. Germline-derived CDR1 and CDR2 are MNHEY and SVGAGI. V was clipped by 2 bases and J by 1 base; unmatched bases: 5. The length of the CDR3 is 16 residues.